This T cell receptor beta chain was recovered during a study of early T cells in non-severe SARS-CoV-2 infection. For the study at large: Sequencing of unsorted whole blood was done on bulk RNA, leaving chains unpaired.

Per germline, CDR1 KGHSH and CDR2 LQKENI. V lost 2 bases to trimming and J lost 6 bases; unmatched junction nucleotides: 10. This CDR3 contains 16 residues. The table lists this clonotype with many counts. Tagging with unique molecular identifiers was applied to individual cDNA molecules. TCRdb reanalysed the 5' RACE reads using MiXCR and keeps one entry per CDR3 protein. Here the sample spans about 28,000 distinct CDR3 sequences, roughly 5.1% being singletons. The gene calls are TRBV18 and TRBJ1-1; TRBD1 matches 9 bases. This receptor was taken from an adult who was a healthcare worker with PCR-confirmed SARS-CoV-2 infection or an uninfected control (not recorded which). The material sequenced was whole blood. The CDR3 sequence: CASSPLPPTGGPEAFF. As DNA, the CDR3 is TGTGCCAGCTCACCATTACCTCCGACAGGGGGGCCTGAAGCTTTCTTT.